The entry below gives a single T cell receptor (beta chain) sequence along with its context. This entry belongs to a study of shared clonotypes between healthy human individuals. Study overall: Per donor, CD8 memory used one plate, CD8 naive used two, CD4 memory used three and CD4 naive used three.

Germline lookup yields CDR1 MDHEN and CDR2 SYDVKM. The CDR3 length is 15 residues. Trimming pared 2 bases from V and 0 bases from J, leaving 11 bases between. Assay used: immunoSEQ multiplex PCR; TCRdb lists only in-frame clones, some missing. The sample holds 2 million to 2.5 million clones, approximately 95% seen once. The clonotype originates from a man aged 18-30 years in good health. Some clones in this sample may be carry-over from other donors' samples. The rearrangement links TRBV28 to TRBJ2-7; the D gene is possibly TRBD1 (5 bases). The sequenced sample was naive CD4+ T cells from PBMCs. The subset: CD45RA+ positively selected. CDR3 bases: TGTGCCAGCAGTTTAAGTTCAACAGGCTCCTACGAGCAGTACTTC. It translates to CASSLSSTGSYEQYF. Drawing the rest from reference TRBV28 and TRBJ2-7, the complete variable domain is DVKVTQSSRYLVKRTGEKVFLECVQDMDHENMFWYRQDPGLGLRLIYFSYDVKMKEKGDIPEGYSVSREKKERFSLILESASTNQTSMYLCASSLSSTGSYEQYFGPGTRLTVT.